This record looks at one T cell receptor (beta chain) sequence and its context. Produced via immunoSEQ multiplex PCR; TCRdb's table is partial and in-frame only. Of roughly 43,000 clones listed, 80% to 90% are singletons. These data come from a study of blood T cell repertoires in COVID-19. The wider study: The cDNA or gDNA used as material had been derived from T cells, B-cell-depleted T cells, or PBMCs.

CDR1 and CDR2 from the germline V gene are MGHRA and YSYEKL. The CDR3 sequence is 18 residues long. Losses at the gene ends were 0 bases for V and 2 bases for J; bases not matched to a gene: 8. The J gene is TRBJ1-3, the V gene TRBV4-1; 9 bases align to TRBD1. Sequences were obtained from peripheral blood. The clonotype originates from a man in his 70s with active COVID-19. The CDR3: CASSQDLDRGITGNTIYF. CDR3 sequence (DNA): TGCGCCAGCAGCCAAGATCTGGACAGGGGAATCACTGGAAACACCATATATTTT.